This paragraph covers one T cell receptor (beta chain) sequence. The antigen remains undetermined. The sample originates from a study of identical twins. General study findings and limits: Findings depended on cross-sectional statistics rather than tracking the same donors.

After template switching added a universal primer site, the resulting cDNA carried unique molecular identifiers. One entry per CDR3 protein results from TCRdb running MiXCR on the 5' RACE reads. The table includes 520,000 or so distinct CDR3 sequences, less than 25% detected once. The V end was cut by 3 bases, the J end by 9 bases, with 25 bases between. The CDR3 is 16 residues long. Germline V lookup: CDR1 DFQATT, CDR2 SNEGSKA (reference sequence). This same sample was also taken into another study, of T cells expressing NK-cell markers.

What was sequenced was CD4+ T cells sorted from blood. The clonotype was recovered from a young woman in good health. J is TRBJ2-3 and V is TRBV20-1, with D tentatively TRBD2 (6 bases). The CDR3 DNA reads TGCAGTGCTAGTAGCGGCGGGAAACTAGACGGTGGCACGCAGTATTTT. Translating gives CSASSGGKLDGGTQYF.